These 9 T cell receptor beta chains share one sample of origin, sequenced in a study of molecular identifiers for immune sequencing clone quantification (dated by TCRdb to the late 2010s). The receptor library was made with PCR. TCRdb names NextSeq 500 as the instrument used. Using fastp trimming at Q25 and MiXCR clonotype assembly, TCRdb reanalyzed the public sequencing data and kept in-frame beta chains. Every entry covers one CDR3 protein and lists the most common genes and DNA from its rows. In this sample the table shows around 480,000 distinct CDR3 sequences, about 25% of which occur a single time. The top ten clonotypes cover roughly 0.79% of the sample. Sequenced input: naive CD8+ T cells from blood, with Jurkat cell RNA spiked in. The cell subset or site label, read with the paper, signifies: FACS-sorted CD8+CD4-CCR7+CD45RA+ naive T cells. The source of these receptors is a human donor in good health. Some libraries in this study had Jurkat cell RNA spiked in.

In regard to this clonotype: This could be a read error, since a much larger clone is one nucleotide away. The V call is TRBV29-1, the J call TRBJ1-1; maybe TRBD1 (5 bases). CDR1 and CDR2 from the germline V gene are SQVTM and ANQGSEA. This CDR3 spans 12 amino acids. This CDR3 is CSVGQMKTEAFF. CDR3 nucleotide sequence: TGCAGCGTTGGACAGATGAAGACTGAAGCTTTCTTT.

The chain joins TRBV3-1 to TRBJ1-6, with TRBD1 matching over 8 bases. Trimming removed 5 bases from V and 4 bases from J; junction bases left unmatched: 4. The CDR3 has 15 amino acids. Germline lookup yields CDR1 LGHDT and CDR2 YNNKEL (reference sequence). DNA for the CDR3: TGTGCCAGCAGCGGGACAGGCCTGTATAATTCACCCCTCCACTTT. It codes for CASSGTGLYNSPLHF.

J is TRBJ2-7 and V is TRBV28, with D possibly TRBD2 on 6 matching bases. The germline V gene encodes CDR1 MDHEN and CDR2 SYDVKM. The length of the CDR3 is 14 residues. Trimming took 5 bases from V and 2 from J, leaving 13 bases between them. The CDR3 spells CASSQKRAPYEQYF. Written as DNA, the CDR3 is TGTGCCAGCAGTCAAAAGCGGGCCCCCTACGAGCAGTACTTC.

This clonotype turned up a few times. The rearrangement uses TRBV27 and TRBJ2-5; 9 bases are shared with TRBD1. Losses at the gene ends were 5 bases for V and 2 bases for J; bases not matched to a gene: 9. CDR1 is MNHEY, CDR2 SMNVEV, per germline (reference sequence). This CDR3 contains 16 residues. The DNA of the CDR3 is TGTGCCAGCAGTCTTAGCAGACAGGGGGTGCAAGAGACCCAGTACTTC. This encodes CASSLSRQGVQETQYF.

This chain connects TRBV5-1 to TRBJ1-2; 8 nucleotides match TRBD1. CDR3 length: 17 amino acids. CDR1 is SGHRS and CDR2 is YFSETQ in the germline V gene. The ends lost 2 bases at V and 1 base at J; junction bases unmatched: 10. The CDR3 coding sequence is TGCGCCAGCAGCTTTAACACCGGGACAGGTCATAACTATGGCTACACCTTC. Translation: CASSFNTGTGHNYGYTF.

To note about this clonotype: Compared with germline, one end of the junction differs, possibly owing to a read error. The J gene is TRBJ2-2, the V gene TRBV5-3; 11 bases align to TRBD2. TRBV5-3 is an ORF, with its function uncertain. This CDR3 region has 16 residues. CDR3 nucleotide sequence: TGTGCCAGCAGCTTACTAGCGGGAGTACGGGCCGGGGAGCTGTTTTTT. It specifies CASSLLAGVRAGELFF.

Regarding this clonotype: One base away lies a much larger clone, so this may be a sequencing read error. Because the CDR3 is missing its conserved closing phenylalanine or tryptophan, this is likely a read error. The chain employs TRBV7-9 and TRBJ2-5, with D unresolved. Trimming left V 5 bases short and J 2 bases short, with 12 bases between. This CDR3 spans 14 amino acids. Germline V CDR1 and CDR2: SEHNR, FQNEAQ (reference sequence). CDR3 protein: CASSGADRQETQYS. In DNA form, the CDR3 reads TGTGCCAGCAGCGGAGCCGACCGACAAGAGACCCAGTACTCC.

The chain recombines TRBV20-1 with TRBJ2-3, with 8 bases lining up with TRBD2. Trimming cost V 4 bases and J 0 bases; bases outside gene matches: 24. The germline V gene encodes CDR1 DFQATT and CDR2 SNEGSKA (reference sequence). The CDR3 sequence is 21 residues long. The CDR3 DNA reads as TGCAGTGCTACGACCGCCAACCTCCAGCGGGGGACTGGCTCTAGCACAGATACGCAGTATTTT. This translates into CSATTANLQRGTGSSTDTQYF.

This clonotype was observed a few times. V is TRBV29-1 and J is TRBJ2-7; D perhaps matches TRBD2 (5 bases). Germline V CDR1 and CDR2: SQVTM, ANQGSEA. The CDR3 sequence is 13 residues long. V lost 7 bases, J lost 0 bases, and 13 bases lay in between. The DNA of the CDR3 is TGCAGCGCTGGGGAAGGGAGCTCCTACGAGCAGTACTTC. This sequence encodes CSAGEGSSYEQYF.